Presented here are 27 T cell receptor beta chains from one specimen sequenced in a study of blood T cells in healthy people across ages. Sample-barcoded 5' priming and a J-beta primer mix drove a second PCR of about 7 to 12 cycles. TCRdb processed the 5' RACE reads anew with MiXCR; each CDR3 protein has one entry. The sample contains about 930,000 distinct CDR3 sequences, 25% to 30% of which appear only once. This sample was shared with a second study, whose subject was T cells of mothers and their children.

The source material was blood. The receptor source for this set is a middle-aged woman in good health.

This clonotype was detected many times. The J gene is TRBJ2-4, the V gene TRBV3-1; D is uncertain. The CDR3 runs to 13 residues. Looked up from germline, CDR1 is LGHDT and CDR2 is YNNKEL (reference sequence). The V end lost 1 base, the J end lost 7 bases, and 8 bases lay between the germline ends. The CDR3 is CASSQVGRNIQYF. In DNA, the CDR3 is TGTGCCAGCAGCCAAGTGGGAAGGAACATTCAGTACTTC.

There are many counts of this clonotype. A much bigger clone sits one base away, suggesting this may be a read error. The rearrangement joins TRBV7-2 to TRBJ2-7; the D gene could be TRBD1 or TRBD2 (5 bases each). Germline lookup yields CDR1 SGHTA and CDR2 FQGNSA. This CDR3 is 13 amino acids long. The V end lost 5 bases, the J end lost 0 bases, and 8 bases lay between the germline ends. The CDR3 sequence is CASSRDHSYEQYF. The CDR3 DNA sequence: TGTGCCAGCAGCCGGGACCACTCCTACGAGCAGTACTTC. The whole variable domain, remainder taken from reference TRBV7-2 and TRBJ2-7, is GAGVSQSPSNKVTEKGKDVELRCDPISGHTALYWYRQSLGQGLEFLIYFQGNSAPDKSGLPSDRFSAERTGGSVSTLTIQRTQQEDSAVYLCASSRDHSYEQYFGPGTRLTVT.

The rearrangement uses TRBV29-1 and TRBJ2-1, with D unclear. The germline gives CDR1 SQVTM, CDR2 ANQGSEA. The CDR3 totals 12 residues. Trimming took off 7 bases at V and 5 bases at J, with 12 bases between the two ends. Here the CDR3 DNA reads TGCAGCGGTAAACAACTCAACAATGAGCAGTTCTTC. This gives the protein CSGKQLNNEQFF.

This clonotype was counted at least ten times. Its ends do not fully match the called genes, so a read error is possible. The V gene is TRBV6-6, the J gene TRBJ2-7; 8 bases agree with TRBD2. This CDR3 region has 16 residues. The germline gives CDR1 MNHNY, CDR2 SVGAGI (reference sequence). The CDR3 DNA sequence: TGTGCCAGCAGTAACTCCGGACAGCGGGGGAGGGACGAGCAGTACTTC. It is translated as CASSNSGQRGRDEQYF.

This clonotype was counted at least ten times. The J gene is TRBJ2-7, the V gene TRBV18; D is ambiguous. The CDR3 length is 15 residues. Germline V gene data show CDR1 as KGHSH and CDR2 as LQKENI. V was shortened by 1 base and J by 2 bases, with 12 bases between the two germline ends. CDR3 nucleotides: TGTGCCAGCTCACCACTTGGGAAAGGCACCTACGAGCAGTACTTC. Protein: CASSPLGKGTYEQYF.

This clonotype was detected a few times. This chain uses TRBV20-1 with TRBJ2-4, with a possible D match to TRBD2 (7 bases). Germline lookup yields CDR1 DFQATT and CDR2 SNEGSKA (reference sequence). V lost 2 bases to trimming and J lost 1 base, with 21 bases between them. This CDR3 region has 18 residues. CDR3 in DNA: TGCAGTGCTAGACGGGGGGCCCACTACCGTTATGCCAAAAACATTCAGTACTTC. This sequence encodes CSARRGAHYRYAKNIQYF.

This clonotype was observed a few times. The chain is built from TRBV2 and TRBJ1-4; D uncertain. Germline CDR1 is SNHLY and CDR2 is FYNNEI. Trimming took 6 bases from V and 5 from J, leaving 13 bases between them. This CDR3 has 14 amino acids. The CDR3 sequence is CASRSRGSNEKLFF. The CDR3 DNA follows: TGTGCCAGCAGGAGTCGGGGTTCGAATGAAAAACTGTTTTTT.

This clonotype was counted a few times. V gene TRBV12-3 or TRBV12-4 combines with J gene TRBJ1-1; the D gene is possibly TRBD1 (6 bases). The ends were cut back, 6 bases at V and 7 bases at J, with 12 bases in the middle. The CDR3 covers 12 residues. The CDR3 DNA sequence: TGTGCCAGCAGCCAGGGGTTTGGTGAAGCTTTCTTT. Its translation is CASSQGFGEAFF.

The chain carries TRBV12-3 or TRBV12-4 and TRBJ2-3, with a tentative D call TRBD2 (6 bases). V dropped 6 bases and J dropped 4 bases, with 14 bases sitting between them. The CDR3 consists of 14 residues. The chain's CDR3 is CASRTGVGADTQYF. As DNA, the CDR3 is TGTGCCAGCAGAACGGGAGTGGGCGCAGATACGCAGTATTTT.

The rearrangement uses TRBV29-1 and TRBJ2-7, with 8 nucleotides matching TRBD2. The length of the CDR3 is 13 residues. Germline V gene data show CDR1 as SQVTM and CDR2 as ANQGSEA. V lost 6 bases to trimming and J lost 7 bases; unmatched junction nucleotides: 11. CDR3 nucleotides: TGCAGCGTGGGTAGCGGGGCGGGGAGTGAGCAGTACTTC. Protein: CSVGSGAGSEQYF.

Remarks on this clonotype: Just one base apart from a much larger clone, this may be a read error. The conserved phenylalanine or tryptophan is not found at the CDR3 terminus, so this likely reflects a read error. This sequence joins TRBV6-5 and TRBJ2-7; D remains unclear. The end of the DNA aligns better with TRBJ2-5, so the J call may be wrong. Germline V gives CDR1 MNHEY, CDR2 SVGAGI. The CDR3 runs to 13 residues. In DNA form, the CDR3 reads TGTGCCAGCAGTTACGGGCAGTCAGAGACCCAGTACTTA. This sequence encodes CASSYGQSETQYL.

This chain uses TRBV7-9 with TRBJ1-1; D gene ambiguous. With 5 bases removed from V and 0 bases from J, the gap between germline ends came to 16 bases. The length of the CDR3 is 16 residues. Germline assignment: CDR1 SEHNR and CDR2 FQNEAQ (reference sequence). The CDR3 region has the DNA TGTGCCAGCAGCCCACCTGGGATGAGGATGAACACTGAAGCTTTCTTT. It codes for CASSPPGMRMNTEAFF.

In DNA form, the CDR3 reads TGTGCCAGCAGTTTCCGTAGGGGCAATCAGCCCCAGCATTTT. This sequence encodes CASSFRRGNQPQHF. The chain uses TRBV28 and TRBJ1-5; D unclear. V was pared by 3 bases and J by 2 bases, with 8 bases between. The V gene's germline CDR1 is MDHEN and CDR2 SYDVKM. The CDR3 is 14 residues long.

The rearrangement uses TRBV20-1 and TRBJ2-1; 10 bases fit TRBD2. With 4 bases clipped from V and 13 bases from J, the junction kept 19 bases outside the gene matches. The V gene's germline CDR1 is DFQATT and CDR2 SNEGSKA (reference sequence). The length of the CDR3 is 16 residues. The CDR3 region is CSAIGTSDPRGETQFF. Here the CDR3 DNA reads TGCAGTGCTATAGGGACTAGCGACCCAAGGGGGGAGACCCAGTTCTTC.

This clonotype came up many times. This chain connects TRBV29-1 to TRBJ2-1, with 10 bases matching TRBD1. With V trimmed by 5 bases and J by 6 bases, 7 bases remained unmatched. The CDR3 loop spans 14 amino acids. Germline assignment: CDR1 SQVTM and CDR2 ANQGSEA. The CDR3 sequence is CSVWDRGYINEQFF. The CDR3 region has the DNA TGCAGCGTTTGGGACAGGGGCTATATCAATGAGCAGTTCTTC.

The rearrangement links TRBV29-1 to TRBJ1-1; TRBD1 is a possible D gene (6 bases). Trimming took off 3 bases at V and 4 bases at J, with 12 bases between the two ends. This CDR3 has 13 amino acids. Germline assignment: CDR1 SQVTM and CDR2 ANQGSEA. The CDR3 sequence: CSVEGAIGTEAFF. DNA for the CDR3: TGCAGCGTTGAGGGGGCTATAGGCACTGAAGCTTTCTTT.

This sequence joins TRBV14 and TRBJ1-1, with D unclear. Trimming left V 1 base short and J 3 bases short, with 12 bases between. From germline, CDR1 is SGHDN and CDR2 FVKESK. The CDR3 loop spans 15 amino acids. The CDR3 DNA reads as TGTGCCAGCAGCCAAGTTAGCAATCATTACACTGAAGCTTTCTTT. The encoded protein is CASSQVSNHYTEAFF.

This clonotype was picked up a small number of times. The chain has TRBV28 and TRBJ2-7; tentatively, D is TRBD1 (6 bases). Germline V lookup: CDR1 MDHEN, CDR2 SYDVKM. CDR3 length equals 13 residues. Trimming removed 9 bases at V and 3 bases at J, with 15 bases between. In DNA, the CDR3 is TGTGCCAGTCAACAGGGTCCCTACTACGAGCAGTACTTC. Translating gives CASQQGPYYEQYF.

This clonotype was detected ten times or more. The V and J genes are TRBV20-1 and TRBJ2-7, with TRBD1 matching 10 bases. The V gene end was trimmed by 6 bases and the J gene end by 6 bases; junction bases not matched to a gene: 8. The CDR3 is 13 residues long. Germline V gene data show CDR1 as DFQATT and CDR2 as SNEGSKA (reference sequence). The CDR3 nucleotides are TGCAGTGCGGCGACAGGGGGCGAGGGCGAGCAGTACTTC. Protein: CSAATGGEGEQYF.

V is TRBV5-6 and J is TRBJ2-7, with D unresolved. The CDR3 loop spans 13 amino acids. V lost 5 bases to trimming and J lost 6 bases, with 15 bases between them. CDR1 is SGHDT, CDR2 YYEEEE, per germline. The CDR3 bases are TGTGCCAGCAGTTTTGGTCCTCCCTGCGAGCAGTACTTC. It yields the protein CASSFGPPCEQYF.

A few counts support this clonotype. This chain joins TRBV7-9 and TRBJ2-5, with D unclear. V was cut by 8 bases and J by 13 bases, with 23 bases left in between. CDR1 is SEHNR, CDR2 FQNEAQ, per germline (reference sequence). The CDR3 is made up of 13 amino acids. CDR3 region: CASSTLGLPGLYF. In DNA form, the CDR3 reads TGTGCCAGCTCTACCTTGGGCCTCCCGGGTTTGTACTTC.

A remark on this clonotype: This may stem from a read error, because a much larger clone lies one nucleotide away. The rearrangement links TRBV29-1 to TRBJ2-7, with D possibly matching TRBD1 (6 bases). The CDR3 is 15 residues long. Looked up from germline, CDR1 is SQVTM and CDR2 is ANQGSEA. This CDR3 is CGVEGGLGKGDEQYF. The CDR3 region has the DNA TGCGGCGTTGAAGGCGGGTTAGGGAAGGGGGACGAGCAGTACTTC.

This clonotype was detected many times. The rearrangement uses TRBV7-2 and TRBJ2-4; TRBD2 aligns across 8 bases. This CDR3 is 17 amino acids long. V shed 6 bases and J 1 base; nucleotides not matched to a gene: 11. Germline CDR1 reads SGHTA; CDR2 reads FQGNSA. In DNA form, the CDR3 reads TGTGCCAGCAGTCTCCGACTAGCGAGGGCGGCCAAAAACATTCAGTACTTC. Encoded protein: CASSLRLARAAKNIQYF.

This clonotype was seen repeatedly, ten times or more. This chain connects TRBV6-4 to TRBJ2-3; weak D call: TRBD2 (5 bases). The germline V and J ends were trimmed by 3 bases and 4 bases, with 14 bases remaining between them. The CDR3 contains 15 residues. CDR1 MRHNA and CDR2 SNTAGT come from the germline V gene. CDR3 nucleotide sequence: TGTGCCAGCAGTGAGGGTAGCGCGGTGGCAGATACGCAGTATTTT. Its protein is CASSEGSAVADTQYF.

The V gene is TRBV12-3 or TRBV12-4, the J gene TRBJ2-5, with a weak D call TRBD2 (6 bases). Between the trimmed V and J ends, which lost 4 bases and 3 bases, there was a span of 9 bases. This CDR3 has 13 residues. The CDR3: CASSSRGKETQYF. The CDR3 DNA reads TGTGCCAGCAGTTCTCGGGGGAAAGAGACCCAGTACTTC.

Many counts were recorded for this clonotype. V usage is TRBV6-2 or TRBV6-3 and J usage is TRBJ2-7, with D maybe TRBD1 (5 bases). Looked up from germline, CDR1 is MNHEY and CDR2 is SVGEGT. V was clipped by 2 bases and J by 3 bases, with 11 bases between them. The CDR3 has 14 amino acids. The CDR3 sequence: CASSYSTGFYEQYF. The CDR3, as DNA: TGTGCCAGCAGTTACAGCACAGGATTCTACGAGCAGTACTTC.

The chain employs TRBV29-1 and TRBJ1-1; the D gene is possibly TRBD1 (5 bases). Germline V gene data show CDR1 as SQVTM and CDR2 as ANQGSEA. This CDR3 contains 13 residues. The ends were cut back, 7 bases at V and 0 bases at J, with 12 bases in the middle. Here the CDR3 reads CSAVGTVNTEAFF. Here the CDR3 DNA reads TGCAGCGCTGTAGGGACGGTGAACACTGAAGCTTTCTTT. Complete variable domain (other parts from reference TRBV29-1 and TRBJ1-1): SAVISQKPSRDICQRGTSLTIQCQVDSQVTMMFWYRQQPGQSLTLIATANQGSEATYESGFVIDKFPISRPNLTFSTLTVSNMSPEDSSIYLCSAVGTVNTEAFFGQGTRLTVV.